Sequencing of this T cell receptor (beta chain) was carried out in a study of technical replicates of blood from a few donors. V gave up 1 base and J gave up 3 bases; unmatched junction bases: 16. Germline assignment: CDR1 MGHRA and CDR2 YSYEKL. This CDR3 comprises 19 residues. The data were produced by immunoSEQ multiplex PCR, yet TCRdb's version contains in-frame clones alone and is incomplete. The sample comprises 75,000 to 95,000 clones, nearly 97% of which are singletons, and roughly 0.28% rests with the top ten. J is TRBJ2-7 and V is TRBV4-1; 9 bases align to TRBD2. The sequencing sample was made of T cells isolated from PBMCs. The sequence was collected from a human donor in good health. CDR3 coding DNA: TGCGCCAGCAGCCAAGCACAGGTTTTAGCGGGAGATGCACTCTACGAGCAGTACTTC. Translation gives CASSQAQVLAGDALYEQYF.